The sequence of this T cell receptor (beta chain) was determined in a study of blood T cell repertoires in COVID-19. Study-wide context: The samples span acute and convalescent COVID-19 from the United States, Italy and Spain. The analysed material was cDNA or gDNA that came from T cells, B-cell-depleted T cells, or PBMCs.

This CDR3 contains 16 residues. Germline V gene data show CDR1 as SGHRS and CDR2 as YFSETQ. V was clipped by 0 bases and J by 2 bases; unmatched bases: 5. Authors' methods: Amplification of reference gene primers provided the estimated nucleated cell counts. Clones were sequenced by immunoSEQ multiplex PCR, and TCRdb holds only the in-frame ones, with some missing. The DNA gave D and trimming, while V, J and clone size come from that table. The data contain about 29,000 clones, 80% of them singletons. The sequence derives from a woman between 70 and 85 years old with acute or convalescent COVID-19. This rearrangement joins TRBV5-1 to TRBJ2-3; 8 nucleotides line up with TRBD2. Sequenced material: peripheral blood. CDR3 coding DNA: TGCGCCAGCAGCTTGGTGACGGGAGGGTTCACAGATACGCAGTATTTT. This sequence encodes CASSLVTGGFTDTQYF.